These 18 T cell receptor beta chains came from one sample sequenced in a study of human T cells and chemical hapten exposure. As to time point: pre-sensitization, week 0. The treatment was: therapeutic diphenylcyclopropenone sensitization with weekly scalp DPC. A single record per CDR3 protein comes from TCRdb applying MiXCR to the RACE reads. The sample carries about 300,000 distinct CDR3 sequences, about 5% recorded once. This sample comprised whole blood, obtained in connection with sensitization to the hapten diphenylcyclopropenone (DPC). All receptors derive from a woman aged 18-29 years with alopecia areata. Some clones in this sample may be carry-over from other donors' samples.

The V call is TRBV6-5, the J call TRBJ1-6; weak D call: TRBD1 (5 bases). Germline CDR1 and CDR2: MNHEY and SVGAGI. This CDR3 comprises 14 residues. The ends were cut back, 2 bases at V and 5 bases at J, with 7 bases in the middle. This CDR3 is CASSYGTHNSPLHF. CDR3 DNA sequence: TGTGCCAGCAGTTACGGGACTCATAATTCACCCCTCCACTTT.

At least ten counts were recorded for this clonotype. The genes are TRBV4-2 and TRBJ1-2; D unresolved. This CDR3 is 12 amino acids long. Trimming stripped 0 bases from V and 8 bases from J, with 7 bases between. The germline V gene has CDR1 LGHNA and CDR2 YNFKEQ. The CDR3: CASSQDLWGYTF. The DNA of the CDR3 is TGTGCCAGCAGCCAAGATCTTTGGGGCTACACCTTC.

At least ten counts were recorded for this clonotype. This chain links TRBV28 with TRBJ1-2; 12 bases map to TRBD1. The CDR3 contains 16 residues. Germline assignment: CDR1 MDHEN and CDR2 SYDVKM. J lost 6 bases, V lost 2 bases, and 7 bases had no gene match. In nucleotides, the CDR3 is TGTGCCAGCAGTTTAGATCCGGGACAGGGGGCGAATGGCTACACCTTC. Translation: CASSLDPGQGANGYTF.

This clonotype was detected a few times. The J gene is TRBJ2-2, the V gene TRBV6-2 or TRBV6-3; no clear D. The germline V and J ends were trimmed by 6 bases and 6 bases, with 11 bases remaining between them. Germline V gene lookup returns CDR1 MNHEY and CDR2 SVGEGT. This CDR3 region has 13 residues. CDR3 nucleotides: TGTGCCAGCAGCCAAACCAGGCCCGGGGAGCTGTTTTTT. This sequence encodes CASSQTRPGELFF.

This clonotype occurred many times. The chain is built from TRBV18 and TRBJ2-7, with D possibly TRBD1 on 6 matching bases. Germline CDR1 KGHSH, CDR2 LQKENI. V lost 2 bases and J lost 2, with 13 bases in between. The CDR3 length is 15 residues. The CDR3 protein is CASSPLGQGTYEQYF. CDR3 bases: TGTGCCAGCTCACCATTGGGGCAGGGGACCTACGAGCAGTACTTC. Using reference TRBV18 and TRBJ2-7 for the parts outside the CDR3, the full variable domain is NAGVMQNPRHLVRRRGQEARLRCSPMKGHSHVYWYRQLPEEGLKFMVYLQKENIIDESGMPKERFSAEFPKEGPSILRIQQVVRGDSAAYFCASSPLGQGTYEQYFGPGTRLTVT.

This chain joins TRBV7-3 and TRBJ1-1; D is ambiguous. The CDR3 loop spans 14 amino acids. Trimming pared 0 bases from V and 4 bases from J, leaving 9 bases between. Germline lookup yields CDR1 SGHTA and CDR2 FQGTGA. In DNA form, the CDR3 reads TGTGCCAGCAGCTTAACGTCGGGCTTCACTGAAGCTTTCTTT. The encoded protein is CASSLTSGFTEAFF.

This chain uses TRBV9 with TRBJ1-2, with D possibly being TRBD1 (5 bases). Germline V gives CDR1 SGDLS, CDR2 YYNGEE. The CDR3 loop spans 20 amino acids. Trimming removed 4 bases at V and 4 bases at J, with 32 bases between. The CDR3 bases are TGTGCCAGCAGCCCAGACGTTAGTTGGCGGGGGGTCAGCTCTACCTATGGCTACACCTTC. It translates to CASSPDVSWRGVSSTYGYTF.

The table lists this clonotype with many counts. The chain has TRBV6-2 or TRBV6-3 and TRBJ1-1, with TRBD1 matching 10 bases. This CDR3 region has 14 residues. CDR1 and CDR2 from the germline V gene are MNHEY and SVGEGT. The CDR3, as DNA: TGTAAGACCCGGGACAGGGGTGGTTCGCATGAAGCTTTCTTT. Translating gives CKTRDRGGSHEAFF.

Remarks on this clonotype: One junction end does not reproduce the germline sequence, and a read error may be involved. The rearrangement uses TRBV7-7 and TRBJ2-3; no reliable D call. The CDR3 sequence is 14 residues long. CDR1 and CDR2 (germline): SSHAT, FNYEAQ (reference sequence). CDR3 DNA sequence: TGTGCTAGCAGCCTTGACAAGAACACAGATACGCAGTATTTT. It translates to CASSLDKNTDTQYF.

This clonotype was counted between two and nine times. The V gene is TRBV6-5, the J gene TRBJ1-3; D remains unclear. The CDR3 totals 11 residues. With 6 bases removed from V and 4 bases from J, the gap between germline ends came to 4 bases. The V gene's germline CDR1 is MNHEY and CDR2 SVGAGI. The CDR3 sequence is CASRKGNTIYF. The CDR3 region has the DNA TGTGCCAGCAGGAAGGGAAACACCATATATTTT.

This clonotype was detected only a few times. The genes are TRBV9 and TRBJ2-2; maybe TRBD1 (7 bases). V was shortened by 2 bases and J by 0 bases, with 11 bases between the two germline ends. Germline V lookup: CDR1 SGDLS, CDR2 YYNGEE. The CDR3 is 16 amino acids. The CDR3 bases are TGTGCCAGCAGCGTGGGGGGACAGACGAACACCGGGGAGCTGTTTTTT. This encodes CASSVGGQTNTGELFF.

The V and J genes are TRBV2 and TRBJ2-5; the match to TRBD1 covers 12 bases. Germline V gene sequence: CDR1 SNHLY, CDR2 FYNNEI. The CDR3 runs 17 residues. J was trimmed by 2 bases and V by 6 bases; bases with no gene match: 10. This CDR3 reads CASSPGGTGGWQETQYF. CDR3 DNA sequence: TGTGCCAGCAGCCCAGGGGGGACAGGGGGCTGGCAAGAGACCCAGTACTTC.

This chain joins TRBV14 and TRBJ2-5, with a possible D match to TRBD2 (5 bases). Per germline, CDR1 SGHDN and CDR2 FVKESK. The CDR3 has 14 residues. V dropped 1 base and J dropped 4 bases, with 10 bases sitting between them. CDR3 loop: CASSQVFEGETQYF. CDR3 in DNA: TGTGCCAGCAGCCAAGTGTTCGAGGGAGAGACCCAGTACTTC.

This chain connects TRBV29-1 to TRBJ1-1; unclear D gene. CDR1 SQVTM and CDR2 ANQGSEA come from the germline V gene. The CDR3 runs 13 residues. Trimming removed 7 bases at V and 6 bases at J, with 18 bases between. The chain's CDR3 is CSAGREVLAEAFF. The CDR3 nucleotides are TGCAGCGCCGGTAGGGAGGTGTTGGCTGAAGCTTTCTTT.

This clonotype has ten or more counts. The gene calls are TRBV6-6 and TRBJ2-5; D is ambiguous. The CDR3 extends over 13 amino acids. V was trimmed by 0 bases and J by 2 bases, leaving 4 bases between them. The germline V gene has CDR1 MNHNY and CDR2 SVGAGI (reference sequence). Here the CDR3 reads CASSYSRQETQYF. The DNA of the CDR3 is TGTGCCAGCAGTTACTCGAGGCAAGAGACCCAGTACTTC.

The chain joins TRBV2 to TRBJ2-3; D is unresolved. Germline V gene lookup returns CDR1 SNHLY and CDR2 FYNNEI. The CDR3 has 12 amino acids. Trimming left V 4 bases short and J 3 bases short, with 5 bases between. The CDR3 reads CASSVRTDTQYF. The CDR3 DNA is TGTGCCAGCAGTGTTCGTACAGATACGCAGTATTTT.

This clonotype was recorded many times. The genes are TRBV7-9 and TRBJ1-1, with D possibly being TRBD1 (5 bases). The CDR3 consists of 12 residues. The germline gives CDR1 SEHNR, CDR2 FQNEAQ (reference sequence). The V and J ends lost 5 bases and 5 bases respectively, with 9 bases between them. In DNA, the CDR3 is TGTGCCAGCAGCCGAGGGACGACTGAAGCTTTCTTT. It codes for CASSRGTTEAFF. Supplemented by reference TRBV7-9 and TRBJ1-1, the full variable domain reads DTGVSQNPRHKITKRGQNVTFRCDPISEHNRLYWYRQTLGQGPEFLTYFQNEAQLEKSRLLSDRFSAERPKGSFSTLEIQRTEQGDSAMYLCASSRGTTEAFFGQGTRLTVV.

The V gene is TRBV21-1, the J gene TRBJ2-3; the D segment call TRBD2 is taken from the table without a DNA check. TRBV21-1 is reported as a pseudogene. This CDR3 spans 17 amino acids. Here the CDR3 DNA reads TGTGCCAGCAGCGGAGGACTAGCGGGGGGTCCCACAGATACGCAGTATTTT. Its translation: CASSGGLAGGPTDTQYF.